This TCR beta chain was documented in a study of blood T cell repertoires in COVID-19. Study as a whole: Researchers got acute and convalescent COVID-19 samples from the United States, Italy and Spain.

Participant-reported clinical history was the basis for cohort assignment. All recovered Cohort 3 donors got two negative PCRs, got clearance, or saw symptom resolution. Assay: immunoSEQ multiplex PCR; the TCRdb copy retains only in-frame clones and omits some. The sample shows 400,000 to 450,000 clones, 90% of them seen only once. The source material was PBMCs or T cells enriched from blood (not recorded which). The source is a man between 18 and 29 years old who had recovered from COVID-19.

CDR3 DNA: TGTGCCAGCAGCTTAAAGCCTGGACAGGGGGCATATAATGAAAAACTGTTTTTT. This translates into CASSLKPGQGAYNEKLFF. The V gene is TRBV7-3, the J gene TRBJ1-4; 11 nucleotides line up with TRBD1. Germline CDR1 is SGHTA and CDR2 is FQGTGA. This CDR3 is 18 amino acids long. V was clipped by 1 base and J by 4 bases; unmatched bases: 8.